Listed here are 32 T cell receptor beta chains from one sample, sequenced in a study of T cell changes during pregnancy in multiple sclerosis. The method was immunoSEQ multiplex PCR; TCRdb's version includes in-frame clones alone and lacks a portion of them. The sample holds 35,000 to 55,000 clones, 85% to 95% seen once. This sample comprised CD4+ T cells from peripheral blood mononuclear cells, obtained in the third trimester of pregnancy. The origin of the receptors is a female donor with multiple sclerosis, enrolled in a pregnancy study.

This chain links TRBV2 with TRBJ2-7; 9 nucleotides line up with TRBD2. Losses at the gene ends were 2 bases for V and 7 bases for J; bases not matched to a gene: 6. The CDR3 runs 14 residues. Germline lookup yields CDR1 SNHLY and CDR2 FYNNEI. The CDR3 is CASSELAGMREQYF. As DNA, the CDR3 is TGTGCCAGCAGTGAACTAGCGGGAATGAGGGAGCAGTACTTC.

The chain recombines TRBV27 with TRBJ2-2; the match to TRBD1 covers 7 bases. The CDR3 covers 15 residues. Germline values: CDR1 MNHEY, CDR2 SMNVEV (reference sequence). Trimming removed 6 bases from V and 1 base from J; junction bases left unmatched: 5. This CDR3 is CASRSWTGNTGELFF. In DNA form, the CDR3 reads TGTGCCAGCAGATCTTGGACAGGGAACACCGGGGAGCTGTTTTTT.

This clone was recorded once. The chain links TRBV7-9 to TRBJ2-6; no clear D gene. CDR1 and CDR2 (germline): SEHNR, FQNEAQ (reference sequence). The CDR3 consists of 17 residues. Deletions cut 2 bases from V and 0 bases from J, with 11 bases between. As DNA, the CDR3 is TGTGCCAGCAGCTTACGTCGGAGTTTCTCTGGGGCCAACGTCCTGACTTTC. Encoded protein: CASSLRRSFSGANVLTF.

The V call is TRBV18, the J call TRBJ1-5; 9 nucleotides align to TRBD1. V gave up 4 bases and J gave up 3 bases; unmatched junction bases: 10. CDR1 is KGHSH and CDR2 is LQKENI in the germline V gene. CDR3 size: 17 residues. As DNA, the CDR3 is TGTGCCAGCTCACTGGGACAGGGCCGAACGAACAATCAGCCCCAGCATTTT. It translates to CASSLGQGRTNNQPQHF.

V and J are TRBV5-6 and TRBJ1-3; perhaps TRBD1 as D (6 bases). Per the germline V gene, CDR1 is SGHDT and CDR2 is YYEEEE. The CDR3 sequence is 15 residues long. The germline V and J ends were trimmed by 4 bases and 2 bases, with 13 bases remaining between them. The chain's CDR3 is CASSEDRRTGNTIYF. In DNA, the CDR3 is TGTGCCAGCAGCGAGGACAGACGAACTGGAAACACCATATATTTT. Based on the CDR3 plus reference TRBV5-6 and TRBJ1-3, the full variable domain is DAGVTQSPTHLIKTRGQQVTLRCSPKSGHDTVSWYQQALGQGPQFIFQYYEEEERQRGNFPDRFSGHQFPNYSSELNVNALLLGDSALYLCASSEDRRTGNTIYFGEGSWLTVV.

The chain has TRBV4-2 and TRBJ2-1; TRBD2 matches at 14 bases. Germline V gene sequence: CDR1 LGHNA, CDR2 YNFKEQ. J lost 2 bases, V lost 2 bases, and 14 bases had no gene match. The CDR3 spans 21 residues. The CDR3 nucleotides are TGTGCCAGCAGCCAAAGGAACCTGGGACTAGCGGGAGTGACCACCTACAATGAGCAGTTCTTC. Its translation is CASSQRNLGLAGVTTYNEQFF.

The genes are TRBV29-1 and TRBJ2-7; TRBD1 might be the D (6 bases). Deletions cut 6 bases from V and 0 bases from J, with 9 bases between. The CDR3 is 12 amino acids. CDR1 and CDR2 from the germline V gene are SQVTM and ANQGSEA. As DNA, the CDR3 is TGCAGCGTGCAGGGGTCCTCCTACGAGCAGTACTTC. As protein: CSVQGSSYEQYF.

The chain is built from TRBV11-2 and TRBJ2-7, with 8 bases aligning to TRBD2. Germline CDR1 and CDR2: SGHAT and FQNNGV. V was pared by 5 bases and J by 5 bases, with 8 bases of the junction left unmatched. This CDR3 has 14 residues. The CDR3: CASSLTSGSHEQYF. Here the CDR3 DNA reads TGTGCCAGCAGCCTGACCAGCGGGAGTCACGAGCAGTACTTC.

The J gene is TRBJ2-5, the V gene TRBV6-6; D perhaps matches TRBD1 (5 bases). The CDR3 extends over 15 amino acids. The germline CDR1 and CDR2 sequences are MNHNY and SVGAGI (reference sequence). With 0 bases removed from V and 3 bases from J, the gap between germline ends came to 11 bases. The CDR3 nucleotides read TGTGCCAGCAGTTACTCGATAGGGGCAGAAGAGACCCAGTACTTC. Amino acid sequence: CASSYSIGAEETQYF.

This clone was counted once. This chain joins TRBV14 and TRBJ2-7; the D gene is possibly TRBD1 (6 bases). Germline assignment: CDR1 SGHDN and CDR2 FVKESK. The CDR3 covers 15 residues. V lost 5 bases and J lost 3, with 17 bases in between. CDR3 loop: CASSYHGTRDYEQYF. CDR3 DNA sequence: TGTGCCAGCAGCTATCATGGGACAAGAGACTACGAGCAGTACTTC. Full variable domain (outside the CDR3, taken from reference TRBV14 and TRBJ2-7): EAGVTQFPSHSVIEKGQTVTLRCDPISGHDNLYWYRRVMGKEIKFLLHFVKESKQDESGMPNNRFLAERTGGTYSTLKVQPAELEDSGVYFCASSYHGTRDYEQYFGPGTRLTVT.

CDR3 in amino acids: CASSHQTGGYGYTF. The DNA of the CDR3 is TGCGCCAGCAGTCACCAGACAGGGGGGTATGGCTACACCTTC. The gene calls are TRBV5-1 and TRBJ1-2, with 9 bases aligning to TRBD1. Germline trimming cut 5 bases from V and 5 bases from J; bases unmatched to any gene: 7. The CDR3 consists of 14 residues. CDR1 and CDR2 (germline): SGHRS, YFSETQ.

Here the CDR3 DNA reads TGTGCCAGCCGGAGTCCACAGGCTAATGAAGCTTTCTTT. Protein sequence: CASRSPQANEAFF. This chain connects TRBV6-6 to TRBJ1-1, with D possibly matching TRBD1 (5 bases). V was trimmed by 8 bases and J by 7 bases, leaving 17 bases between them. In germline, CDR1 is MNHNY, CDR2 SVGAGI (reference sequence). The CDR3 is made up of 13 amino acids.

The chain recombines TRBV6-5 with TRBJ1-6; D gene uncertain. The CDR3 spans 14 residues. Germline-derived CDR1 and CDR2 are MNHEY and SVGAGI. Trimming cost V 4 bases and J 7 bases, with 11 bases left between them. The CDR3 DNA is TGTGCCAGCAGTTGGAGGACTGCGAATTCACCCCTCCACTTT. Its protein is CASSWRTANSPLHF.

The chain joins TRBV13 to TRBJ2-7; D call uncertain. The V end lost 0 bases, the J end lost 0 bases, and 6 bases lay between the germline ends. The germline CDR1 and CDR2 sequences are PRHDT and FYEKMQ (reference sequence). CDR3 length: 14 amino acids. Written as DNA, the CDR3 is TGTGCCAGCAGCTTAGGTGTAAACTCCTACGAGCAGTACTTC. Amino acid sequence: CASSLGVNSYEQYF.

The chain employs TRBV20-1 and TRBJ2-5; the D is unclear. Trimming removed 6 bases from V and 3 bases from J, with 5 bases in between. This CDR3 is 10 amino acids long. Germline V gives CDR1 DFQATT, CDR2 SNEGSKA (reference sequence). The CDR3: CSALEETQYF. Written as DNA, the CDR3 is TGCAGTGCCCTAGAAGAGACCCAGTACTTC.

This clone is a singleton in its sample. This chain links TRBV7-3 with TRBJ2-6, with D unresolved. Germline CDR1 is SGHTA and CDR2 is FQGTGA. The CDR3 is 16 amino acids. V was cut by 2 bases and J by 0 bases, with 8 bases left in between. The chain's CDR3 is CASSLLSGSGANVLTF. The DNA of the CDR3 is TGTGCCAGCAGCTTACTTTCGGGCTCTGGGGCCAACGTCCTGACTTTC.

V and J are TRBV2 and TRBJ2-7, with D tentatively TRBD2 (5 bases). Between the trimmed V and J ends, which lost 6 bases and 7 bases, there was a span of 13 bases. Germline-derived CDR1 and CDR2 are SNHLY and FYNNEI. CDR3 length: 12 amino acids. The CDR3 region is CASRGNRGEQYF. CDR3 in DNA: TGTGCCAGCAGGGGCAACAGAGGGGAGCAGTACTTC.

The V gene is TRBV6-6, the J gene TRBJ2-3; the D gene is possibly TRBD2 (5 bases). The germline gives CDR1 MNHNY, CDR2 SVGAGI (reference sequence). Trimming removed 0 bases from V and 6 bases from J, with 13 bases in between. The CDR3 consists of 15 residues. Written as DNA, the CDR3 is TGTGCCAGCAGTTACTCGAAACGGGATTTCGATACGCAGTATTTT. It is translated as CASSYSKRDFDTQYF.

The chain carries TRBV27 and TRBJ2-5; 8 bases match TRBD1. The CDR3 spans 16 residues. With 5 bases clipped from V and 7 bases from J, the junction kept 15 bases outside the gene matches. From germline, CDR1 is MNHEY and CDR2 SMNVEV (reference sequence). Written as DNA, the CDR3 is TGTGCCAGCAGTCGTCCTGACAAGACAGGGGCACGGACCCAGTACTTC. Amino acid sequence: CASSRPDKTGARTQYF.

CDR3 sequence: CATDRHYGYTF. The CDR3 nucleotides are TGTGCCACGGACAGGCACTATGGCTACACCTTC. This chain connects TRBV28 to TRBJ1-2; 7 bases match TRBD1. There are 11 residues in the CDR3. The V and J ends lost 10 bases and 3 bases, in that order; junction bases with no gene match: 2. From germline, CDR1 is MDHEN and CDR2 SYDVKM.

The chain has TRBV12-5 and TRBJ2-5; D perhaps matches TRBD1 (6 bases). Trimming shortened V by 6 bases and J by 4 bases, and 12 bases separated the two germline ends. The CDR3 is 13 residues long. Germline CDR1 reads LGHNT; CDR2 reads FRNRAP. The CDR3 is CASGTGYRETQYF. The CDR3 nucleotides are TGTGCTAGTGGCACAGGGTACCGAGAGACCCAGTACTTC.

The rearrangement links TRBV4-3 to TRBJ1-2, with D perhaps TRBD1 (6 bases). V was clipped by 6 bases and J by 4 bases, with 12 bases between them. Germline loops: CDR1 LGHNA, CDR2 YSLEER. CDR3 length: 13 residues. CDR3 amino acids: CASSRGAGYGYTF. CDR3 DNA: TGCGCCAGCAGTCGGGGGGCAGGCTATGGCTACACCTTC.

The chain employs TRBV10-3 and TRBJ2-3, with D possibly being TRBD2 (6 bases). Looked up from germline, CDR1 is ENHRY and CDR2 is SYGVKD. The CDR3 consists of 13 residues. The V end was cut by 6 bases, the J end by 5 bases, with 12 bases between. The CDR3 DNA is TGTGCCATCAGACGGGACTTTGAAGATACGCAGTATTTT. This encodes CAIRRDFEDTQYF.

The chain is built from TRBV4-2 and TRBJ2-7; TRBD1 aligns across 8 bases. With V trimmed by 4 bases and J by 1 base, 6 bases remained unmatched. The CDR3 has 15 amino acids. Germline lookup yields CDR1 LGHNA and CDR2 YNFKEQ. The CDR3 nucleotides are TGTGCCAGCAGCCTCGCCAGGGACAGGTCCTACGAGCAGTACTTC. Translating gives CASSLARDRSYEQYF.

The rearrangement joins TRBV7-9 to TRBJ1-5; D not certain. V was shortened by 1 base and J by 0 bases, with 7 bases between the two germline ends. Germline V CDR1 and CDR2: SEHNR, FQNEAQ (reference sequence). CDR3 length equals 15 residues. The CDR3 reads CASSLGSYSNQPQHF. The DNA for the CDR3 is TGTGCCAGCAGCTTAGGCAGTTATAGCAATCAGCCCCAGCATTTT.

The chain couples TRBV18 to TRBJ2-7, with D perhaps matching TRBD1 (5 bases). V was clipped by 1 base and J by 0 bases, with 10 bases between them. This CDR3 is built from 15 residues. Germline V gene data show CDR1 as KGHSH and CDR2 as LQKENI. The CDR3 reads CASSPRGGSSYEQYF. CDR3 in DNA: TGTGCCAGCTCACCACGGGGCGGAAGCTCCTACGAGCAGTACTTC.

The chain is built from TRBV19 and TRBJ1-2; D remains ambiguous. This CDR3 region has 11 residues. Deletions cut 4 bases from V and 7 bases from J, with 7 bases between. Per the germline V gene, CDR1 is LNHDA and CDR2 is SQIVND (reference sequence). CDR3 in DNA: TGTGCCAGTAGTAGTCGGGGTGGCTACACCTTC. This sequence encodes CASSSRGGYTF.

The chain carries TRBV19 and TRBJ2-1, with 9 bases lining up with TRBD2. The CDR3 is 14 amino acids. Germline assignment: CDR1 LNHDA and CDR2 SQIVND (reference sequence). V trimming: 5 bases; J trimming: 5 bases; junction bases outside the gene matches: 4. Here the CDR3 DNA reads TGTGCCAGTAGTGTCCTAGCGGGGCACAATGAGCAGTTCTTC. Its translation is CASSVLAGHNEQFF. Filled out from reference TRBV19 and TRBJ2-1, the complete variable domain reads DGGITQSPKYLFRKEGQNVTLSCEQNLNHDAMYWYRQDPGQGLRLIYYSQIVNDFQKGDIAEGYSVSREKKESFPLTVTSAQKNPTAFYLCASSVLAGHNEQFFGPGTRLTVL.

The J gene is TRBJ2-1, the V gene TRBV5-1, with D possibly matching TRBD2 (5 bases). This CDR3 is built from 16 residues. Germline CDR1 reads SGHRS; CDR2 reads YFSETQ. V lost 0 bases and J 0 bases, leaving 10 bases between the germline ends. The CDR3, as DNA: TGCGCCAGCAGCTTGGGAATTGGGAGCTCCTACAATGAGCAGTTCTTC. Translation gives CASSLGIGSSYNEQFF.

This clone was found once. The V call is TRBV5-1, the J call TRBJ1-1; D may be TRBD1 (6 bases). The V end lost 5 bases, the J end lost 6 bases, and 17 bases lay between the germline ends. The germline V gene has CDR1 SGHRS and CDR2 YFSETQ. The CDR3 has 14 residues. DNA for the CDR3: TGCGCCAGCAGGCCGGGGACAACCACCCCTGAAGCTTTCTTT. Translated: CASRPGTTTPEAFF.

This clone was counted a few times. The V gene is TRBV7-8, the J gene TRBJ1-2, with D tentatively TRBD1 (5 bases). The CDR3 sequence is 12 residues long. Germline V gives CDR1 SGHVS, CDR2 FQNEAQ. V lost 3 bases and J lost 4, with 6 bases in between. This CDR3 is CASSFDSYGYTF. The CDR3 DNA sequence: TGTGCCAGCAGCTTTGACAGCTATGGCTACACCTTC.

The chain employs TRBV7-2 and TRBJ2-3, with 12 positions matching TRBD2. Germline values: CDR1 SGHTA, CDR2 FQGNSA. After removal of 5 bases from V and 7 bases from J, the junction contained 7 bases not matched to a gene. This CDR3 is 15 amino acids long. In nucleotides, the CDR3 is TGTGCCAGCAGCCCGGGGACTAGCGGGCATTATACGCAGTATTTT. It codes for CASSPGTSGHYTQYF.